This entry describes one TCR beta chain. This sample is drawn from a study of control samples from healthy donors and cancer patients. The ends were cut back, 4 bases at V and 7 bases at J, with 17 bases in the middle. Germline V gene lookup returns CDR1 MNHEY and CDR2 SMNVEV (reference sequence). The CDR3 covers 15 residues. Libraries were prepared by immunoSEQ multiplex PCR; TCRdb keeps only in-frame clonotypes and omits some of them. Altogether 110,000 to 150,000 clones are present, around nine tenths being singletons, with the ten largest covering 11%. V gene TRBV27 combines with J gene TRBJ2-1; D is undetermined. The origin of this receptor is a man younger than 40 in good health. The sequenced sample consisted of blood. CDR3 sequence reads: CASSSESPITNEQFF. Written as DNA, the CDR3 is TGTGCCAGCAGTTCGGAGAGTCCCATTACTAATGAGCAGTTCTTC.